The source of this TCR beta chain is a study of T cell responses to AZD1222 COVID-19 vaccine. The V gene's germline CDR1 is MNHNS and CDR2 SASEGT. J lost 6 bases, V lost 3 bases, and 6 bases had no gene match. The CDR3 has 15 amino acids. Here immunoSEQ multiplex PCR was the method, and the copy in TCRdb shows in-frame clones only, minus some. Seen here are some 99,000 clones, more than 70% observed once, and the top ten hold more than 15%. Whole-study findings and limits: Seropositivity was recorded at baseline in only a handful of AZD1222 recipients.

To note about this clone: The antigen remains undetermined.

This clonotype was obtained from an adult who received the AZD1222 COVID-19 vaccine. The sequenced sample was peripheral blood, obtained 28 days after the second AZD1222 dose. The V call is TRBV6-1, the J call TRBJ2-4; TRBD1 agrees at 9 bases. The CDR3 DNA follows: TGTGCCAGCAGTGAGCACCCGGGACAGGGAAACATTCAGTACTTC. This gives the protein CASSEHPGQGNIQYF.